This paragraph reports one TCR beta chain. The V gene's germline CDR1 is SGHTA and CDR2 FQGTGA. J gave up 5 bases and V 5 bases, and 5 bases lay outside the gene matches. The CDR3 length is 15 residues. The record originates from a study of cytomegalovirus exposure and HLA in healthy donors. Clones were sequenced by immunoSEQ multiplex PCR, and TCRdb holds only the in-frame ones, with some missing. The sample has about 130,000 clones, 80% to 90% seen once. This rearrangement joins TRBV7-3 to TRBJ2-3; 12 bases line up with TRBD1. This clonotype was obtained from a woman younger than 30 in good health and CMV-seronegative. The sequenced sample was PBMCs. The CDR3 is CASSAGTGGLDTQYF. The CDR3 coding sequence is TGTGCCAGCAGCGCCGGGACAGGGGGCTTAGATACGCAGTATTTT.